A selection of T cell receptor beta chains follows, all from one sample in a study of Ad26.COV2.S vaccination and SARS-CoV-2 variants. Assay: immunoSEQ multiplex PCR; the TCRdb copy retains only in-frame clones and omits some. The table has some 500,000 clones, approximately 89% seen once. Sequences were derived from peripheral blood, sampled in a trial of Ad26.COV2.S vaccine versus placebo. The source is a person between 18 and 65 years old who received the Ad26.COV2.S COVID-19 vaccine or a placebo. CDR3s include the opening cysteine and the closing phenylalanine or tryptophan. The D gene is left open where the match is weak. Clone size is given for some rows only: seen once, a few or many times, or a class if the clone is expanded.

D gene	clone size	CDR3 length	V gene	J gene	CDR3 protein	CDR3 DNA
-	-	18	TRBV4-3	TRBJ2-2	CASSHRASRAWRTGELFF	TGCGCCAGCAGCCATCGGGCGTCCCGCGCCTGGAGGACCGGGGAGCTGTTTTTT
-	-	15	TRBV15	TRBJ1-4	CATSRERVENEKLFF	TGTGCCACCAGCAGAGAGAGAGTAGAGAATGAAAAACTGTTTTTT
TRBD1	-	19	TRBV4-2	TRBJ2-6	CASSQILRGPRAGANVLTF	TGTGCCAGCAGCCAAATCCTCAGGGGGCCGAGAGCTGGGGCCAACGTCCTGACTTTC
-	-	14	TRBV19	TRBJ2-6	CASAEGTGANVLTF	TGTGCCTCAGCGGAGGGTACTGGGGCCAACGTCCTGACTTTC
-	-	14	TRBV29-1	TRBJ2-5	CSVSTGPGFETQYF	TGCAGCGTTTCGACCGGCCCGGGCTTTGAGACCCAGTACTTC
TRBD1	-	16	TRBV7-9	TRBJ2-7	CASTYSGGQGSYEQYF	TGTGCCAGCACATATTCAGGGGGCCAAGGCTCCTACGAGCAGTACTTC
-	-	13	TRBV30	TRBJ1-6	CAWRITLNSPLHF	TGTGCCTGGAGAATCACCCTGAATTCACCCCTCCACTTT
-	-	16	TRBV9	TRBJ2-3	CASSVGASDTTDTQYF	TGTGCCAGCAGCGTAGGCGCGTCAGATACGACAGATACGCAGTATTTT
-	-	12	TRBV2	TRBJ1-6	CASSVGYSPLHF	TGTGCCAGCAGTGTGGGGTATTCACCCCTCCACTTT
-	-	12	TRBV12-3/TRBV12-4	TRBJ2-3	CASSGPPDTQYF	TGTGCCAGCAGTGGGCCCCCAGATACGCAGTATTTT
TRBD1	-	16	TRBV27	TRBJ2-6	CASSEGGGSGANVLTF	TGTGCCAGCAGTGAAGGGGGCGGCTCTGGGGCCAACGTCCTGACTTTC
TRBD2	-	14	TRBV6-6	TRBJ2-7	CASSRLAGSYEQYF	TGTGCCAGCAGCAGACTAGCGGGCTCCTACGAGCAGTACTTC
-	-	15	TRBV9	TRBJ2-3	CASSVGSGYADTQYF	TGTGCCAGCAGCGTCGGTTCCGGGTATGCAGATACGCAGTATTTT
-	-	14	TRBV5-6	TRBJ1-4	CASSLWGAHEKLFF	TGTGCCAGCAGCCTCTGGGGGGCTCACGAAAAACTGTTTTTT
-	-	15	TRBV4-1	TRBJ1-6	CASSLPGEDLSPLHF	TGCGCCAGCAGCCTCCCCGGGGAGGACCTTTCACCCCTCCACTTT
-	-	16	TRBV18	TRBJ1-1	CASSFDRGALNTEAFF	TGTGCCAGCTCATTCGATCGGGGAGCCTTGAACACTGAAGCTTTCTTT
TRBD2	-	16	TRBV10-3	TRBJ2-3	CAISESQRGGRDTQYF	TGTGCCATCAGTGAGTCACAGCGGGGGGGCAGAGATACGCAGTATTTT
-	-	13	TRBV6-7	TRBJ1-5	CASTFGGNQPQHF	TGTGCCAGCACCTTCGGGGGGAATCAGCCCCAGCATTTT
-	-	16	TRBV28	TRBJ2-2	CASRPSLGHRTGELFF	TGTGCCAGCAGGCCCTCTCTGGGACACCGCACCGGGGAGCTGTTTTTT
-	-	15	TRBV28	TRBJ2-5	CASSSTPLEGGTQYF	TGTGCCAGCAGCAGCACCCCTCTAGAAGGAGGGACCCAGTACTTC
-	-	13	TRBV5-6	TRBJ2-7	CASSPGSPYEQYF	TGTGCCAGCAGCCCCGGGTCTCCCTACGAGCAGTACTTC
-	-	14	TRBV5-8	TRBJ1-5	CASRFGQGYQPQHF	TGTGCCAGCAGGTTCGGGCAGGGGTATCAGCCCCAGCATTTT
TRBD2	-	15	TRBV4-3	TRBJ2-5	CASSPLAGNQETQYF	TGCGCCAGCAGCCCCTTAGCGGGTAACCAAGAGACCCAGTACTTC
TRBD2	-	17	TRBV19	TRBJ2-3	CASSIGLAGGSTDTQYF	TGTGCCAGTAGTATAGGGTTAGCGGGAGGGTCCACAGATACGCAGTATTTT
-	once	13	TRBV10-3	TRBJ2-1	CAIRGYSYNEQFF	TGTGCCATCCGGGGGTACTCCTACAATGAGCAGTTCTTC
-	-	16	TRBV14	TRBJ2-2	CASSQELGISAGELFF	TGTGCCAGCAGCCAAGAATTAGGAATTAGCGCCGGGGAGCTGTTTTTT
TRBD1	-	12	TRBV29-1	TRBJ1-2	CSAGTGFYGYTF	TGCAGCGCCGGGACAGGGTTCTATGGCTACACCTTC
-	once	15	TRBV19	TRBJ1-2	CASSIAVKAFYGYTF	TGTGCCAGTAGTATAGCGGTAAAGGCTTTCTATGGCTACACCTTC
-	-	12	TRBV5-5	TRBJ1-2	CASSPRGDGYTF	TGTGCCAGCAGCCCGCGGGGGGATGGCTACACCTTC
-	-	14	TRBV7-3	TRBJ1-1	CASSLSTWRTEAFF	TGTGCCAGCAGCTTATCTACTTGGCGCACTGAAGCTTTCTTT
TRBD2	once	16	TRBV5-1	TRBJ2-3	CASSLSSGVSTDTQYF	TGCGCCAGCAGCTTATCTAGCGGGGTTAGCACAGATACGCAGTATTTT
-	-	15	TRBV6-5	TRBJ2-3	CASRPTWDATDTQYF	TGTGCCAGCAGGCCTACCTGGGACGCCACAGATACGCAGTATTTT
-	once	15	TRBV5-5	TRBJ2-1	CASSAGTEWNNEQFF	TGTGCCAGCAGCGCAGGGACCGAGTGGAACAATGAGCAGTTCTTC
-	-	14	TRBV5-8	TRBJ2-2	CASSLLIYTGELFF	TGTGCCAGCAGCTTGTTGATTTACACCGGGGAGCTGTTTTTT
-	-	15	TRBV6-5	TRBJ2-1	CASSNQPRIRVEQFF	TGTGCCAGCAGTAACCAACCCAGAATCCGGGTTGAGCAGTTCTTC